The 2 T cell receptor beta chains in this list originate from one sample, sequenced in a study of T-cell reconstitution after alpha-beta-depleted transplantation in children. Preparation of the TCRbeta library involved a method that used unique molecular identifiers. A single record per CDR3 protein comes from TCRdb applying MiXCR to the PCR reads. The sample carries approximately 300,000 distinct CDR3 sequences, 10% recorded once. Source: PBMCs, taken before TCRalphabeta/CD19-depleted stem cell transplant. These receptors were collected from a boy under three years old with acute myeloid leukemia, due to receive a stem cell transplant.

This clonotype was seen repeatedly, ten times or more. V is TRBV5-1 and J is TRBJ2-7, with D possibly TRBD2 on 6 matching bases. The CDR3 loop spans 14 amino acids. Deletions cut 0 bases from V and 3 bases from J, with 10 bases between. The V gene's germline CDR1 is SGHRS and CDR2 YFSETQ. Here the CDR3 DNA reads TGCGCCAGCAGCTTGGGACTAGGATTCTACGAGCAGTACTTC. The encoded protein is CASSLGLGFYEQYF.

A remark on this clonotype: This may come from a read error, since a much larger clone is one base off. V gene TRBV28 combines with J gene TRBJ2-3, with 16 bases identical to TRBD2. CDR1 MDHEN and CDR2 SYDVKM come from the germline V gene. The CDR3 is 17 amino acids. V lost 5 bases to trimming and J lost 4 bases; unmatched junction nucleotides: 6. CDR3 coding DNA: TGTGCCAGCAGTCTGGGACTAGCGGGGGGGAATGCAGATACGCAGTATTTT. The encoded protein is CASSLGLAGGNADTQYF.